The clone carrying this TCR beta chain occurred many times. Preparing the TCRbeta library involved the use of unique molecular identifiers. From the PCR reads, TCRdb called clonotypes with MiXCR, one entry per CDR3 protein. The profile shows 600,000 to 700,000 distinct CDR3 sequences, over 15% of them singletons. This CDR3 region has 13 residues. Deletions cut 0 bases from V and 8 bases from J, with 9 bases between. CDR1 and CDR2 from the germline V gene are SGDLS and YYNGEE. This sample was taken from a study of T-cell reconstitution after alpha-beta-depleted transplantation in children. The starting material was PBMCs from the stem cell graft donor, obtained from the stem cell graft. The rearrangement links TRBV9 to TRBJ1-5, with D possibly matching TRBD1 (5 bases). This sequence was found in a human donor who donated a stem cell graft to a child with acute myeloid leukemia. CDR3 protein: CASSVGWGKPQHF. CDR3 DNA sequence: TGTGCCAGCAGCGTAGGTTGGGGGAAGCCCCAGCATTTT.